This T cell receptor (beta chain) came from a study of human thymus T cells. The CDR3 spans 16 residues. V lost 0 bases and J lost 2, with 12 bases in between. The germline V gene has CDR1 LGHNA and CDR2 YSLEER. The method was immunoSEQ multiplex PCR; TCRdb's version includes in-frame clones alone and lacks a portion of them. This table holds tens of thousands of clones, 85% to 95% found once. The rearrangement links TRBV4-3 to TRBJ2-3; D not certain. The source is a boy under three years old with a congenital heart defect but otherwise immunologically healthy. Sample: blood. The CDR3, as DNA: TGCGCCAGCAGCCAAGAATCTAGTTTTGTCACAGATACGCAGTATTTT. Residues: CASSQESSFVTDTQYF.